Below, one T cell receptor (beta chain) is given with its context. Its antigen is currently unknown. Assay: immunoSEQ multiplex PCR; the TCRdb copy retains only in-frame clones and omits some. Counted here are over 150,000 clones, around 89% occurring once; the ten biggest clones make up 2.5% to 4%. These data belong to a study of T cell responses to AZD1222 COVID-19 vaccine. The study's findings and limits: There were mostly white British donors and more females than males, and clonal diversity was possibly underestimated.

Germline CDR1 reads LNHDA; CDR2 reads SQIVND (reference sequence). This CDR3 has 16 residues. The ends were cut back, 3 bases at V and 4 bases at J, with 19 bases in the middle. The sequence was obtained from an adult in good health. J is TRBJ2-7 and V is TRBV19, with D tentatively TRBD1 (7 bases). This specimen was peripheral blood, taken on day 0 of AZD1222 vaccination. The CDR3 nucleotides read TGTGCCAGTAGTATTTCCTTGGCAGGGGGGTTGTACGAGCAGTACTTC. This sequence encodes CASSISLAGGLYEQYF.